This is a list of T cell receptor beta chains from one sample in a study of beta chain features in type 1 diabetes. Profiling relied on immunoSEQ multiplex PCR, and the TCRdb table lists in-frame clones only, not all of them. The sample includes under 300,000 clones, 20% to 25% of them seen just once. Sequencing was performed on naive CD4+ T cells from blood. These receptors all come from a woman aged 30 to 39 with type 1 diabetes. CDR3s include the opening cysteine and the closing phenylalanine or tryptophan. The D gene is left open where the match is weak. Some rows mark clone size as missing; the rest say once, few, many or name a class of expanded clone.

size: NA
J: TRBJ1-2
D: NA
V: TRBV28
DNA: TGTGCCAGCAGTTTGGCGGCGGCCTATGGCTACACCTTC
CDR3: CASSLAAAYGYTF

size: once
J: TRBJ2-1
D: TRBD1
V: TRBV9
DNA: TGTGCCAGCAGCGTGACCGGGACAGGGGGGATCCATGAGCAGTTCTTC
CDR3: CASSVTGTGGIHEQFF

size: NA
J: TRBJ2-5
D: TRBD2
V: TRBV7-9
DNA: TGTGCCAGCACCGTAGCGGGAGCTGAGACCCAGTACTTC
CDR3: CASTVAGAETQYF

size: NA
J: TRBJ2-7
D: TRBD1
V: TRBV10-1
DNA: TGCGCCAGCAGCCGACAGGGCTCCTACGAGCAGTACTTC
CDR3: CASSRQGSYEQYF

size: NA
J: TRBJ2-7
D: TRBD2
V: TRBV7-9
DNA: TGTGCCAGCAGCTCACCGGGACTAGCGGCCTACGAGCAGTACTTC
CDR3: CASSSPGLAAYEQYF

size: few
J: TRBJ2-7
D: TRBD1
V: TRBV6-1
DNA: TGTGCCAGCAGGACGACAGGGGGCGCGTCCTACGAGCAGTACTTC
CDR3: CASRTTGGASYEQYF

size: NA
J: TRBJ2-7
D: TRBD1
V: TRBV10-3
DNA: TGTGCCATCAGTGACCCCGGGACAGGGGGCTCCTACGAGCAGTACTTC
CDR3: CAISDPGTGGSYEQYF

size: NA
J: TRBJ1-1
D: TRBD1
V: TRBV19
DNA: TGTGCCAGTAGTCAGGGACAGGGGTTACTGAACACTGAAGCTTTCTTT
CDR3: CASSQGQGLLNTEAFF

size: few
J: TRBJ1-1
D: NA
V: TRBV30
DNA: TGTGCCTGGAGTGTACAGGACACTGAAGCTTTCTTT
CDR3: CAWSVQDTEAFF

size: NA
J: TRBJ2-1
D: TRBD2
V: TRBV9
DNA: TGTGCCAGCAGCGTAGCTGGGCTAGCGGGAGTCTATGAGCAGTTCTTC
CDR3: CASSVAGLAGVYEQFF

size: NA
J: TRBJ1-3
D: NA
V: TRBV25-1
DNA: TGTGCCAGCAGTCCCCGCGGGTACTCTGGAAACACCATATATTTT
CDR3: CASSPRGYSGNTIYF

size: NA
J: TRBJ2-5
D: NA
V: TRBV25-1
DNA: TGTGCCAGCAGTGAATGGCGGTCGGCGGGAGAGACCCAGTACTTC
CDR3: CASSEWRSAGETQYF

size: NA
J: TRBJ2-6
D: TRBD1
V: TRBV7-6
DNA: TGTGCCAGCAGCTTGACAGGGGCCGGGGCCAACGTCCTGACTTTC
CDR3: CASSLTGAGANVLTF

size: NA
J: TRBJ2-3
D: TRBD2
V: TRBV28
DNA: TGTGCCAGCAGTTTACTATCTAGCGGGAACACAGATACGCAGTATTTT
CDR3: CASSLLSSGNTDTQYF

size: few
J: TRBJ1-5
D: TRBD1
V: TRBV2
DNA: TGTGCCAGCAGTGCGGGACAGGGTAGCAATCAGCCCCAGCATTTT
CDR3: CASSAGQGSNQPQHF

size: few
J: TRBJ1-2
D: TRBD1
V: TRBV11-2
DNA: TGTGCCAGCAGCGCTACAGGGGGCGCCTCTCGTACCTACACCTTC
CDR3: CASSATGGASRTYTF

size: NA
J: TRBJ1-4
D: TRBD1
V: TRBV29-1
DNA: TGCAGCGCCCAACAGGGGACTAATGAAAAACTGTTTTTT
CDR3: CSAQQGTNEKLFF

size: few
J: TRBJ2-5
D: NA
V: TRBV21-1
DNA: TGTGCCAGCAGCAAATACACGGGGGGCGGGGGTCCTTTACAAGAGACCCAGTACTTC
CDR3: CASSKYTGGGGPLQETQYF

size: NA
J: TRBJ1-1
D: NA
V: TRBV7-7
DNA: TGTGCTAGCAGCTTATTCTATCGACTTCCGAACACTGAAGCTTTCTTT
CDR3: CASSLFYRLPNTEAFF

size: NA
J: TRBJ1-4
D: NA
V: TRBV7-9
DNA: TGTGCCACATCATTCAATGAAAAACTGTTTTTT
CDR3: CATSFNEKLFF

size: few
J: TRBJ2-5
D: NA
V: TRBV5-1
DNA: TGCGCCAGCAGCTTGCATCCCCAAGAGACCCAGTACTTC
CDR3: CASSLHPQETQYF

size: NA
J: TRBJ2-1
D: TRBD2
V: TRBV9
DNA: TGTGCCAGCAGCCCACGGACTAGCGGGGTCTACAATGAGCAGTTCTTC
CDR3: CASSPRTSGVYNEQFF

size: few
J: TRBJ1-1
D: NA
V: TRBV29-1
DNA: TGCAGCGTGGACCGGGTCCCAGGGACTGAAGCTTTCTTT
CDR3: CSVDRVPGTEAFF

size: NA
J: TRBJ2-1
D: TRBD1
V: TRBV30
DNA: TGTGCCGCAAACAGGGGCCTCTCCTACAATGAGCAGTTCTTC
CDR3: CAANRGLSYNEQFF

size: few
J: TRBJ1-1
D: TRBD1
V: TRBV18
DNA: TGTGCCAGCTCACCACGGACAGGGCCCGGGGACACTGAAGCTTTCTTT
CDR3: CASSPRTGPGDTEAFF

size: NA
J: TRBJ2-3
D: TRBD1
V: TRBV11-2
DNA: TGTGCCAGCAGCTGGGACAGGGACACAGATACGCAGTATTTT
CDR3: CASSWDRDTDTQYF

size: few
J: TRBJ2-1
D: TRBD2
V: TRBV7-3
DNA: TGTGCCAGCAGCCAACCCGGGACTAAACATGAGCAGTTCTTC
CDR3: CASSQPGTKHEQFF

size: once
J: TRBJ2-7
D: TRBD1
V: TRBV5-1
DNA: TGCGCCAGCAGCTTGGGTGTGGGGACAGTCTACGAGCAGTACTTC
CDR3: CASSLGVGTVYEQYF

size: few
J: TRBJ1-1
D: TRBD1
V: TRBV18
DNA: TGTGCCAGCTCACCATTGGACAGGGGAATGAACACTGAAGCTTTCTTT
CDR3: CASSPLDRGMNTEAFF

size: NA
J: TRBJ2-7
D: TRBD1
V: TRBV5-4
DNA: TGTGCCAGCAGCGGTAAGACCGGGACAGGGGAACCCAAAGCCTCCTACGAGCAGTACTTC
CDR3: CASSGKTGTGEPKASYEQYF

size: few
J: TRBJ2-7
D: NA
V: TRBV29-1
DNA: TGCAGCGTCGCGGGTCGCCTAAACTACGAGCAGTACTTC
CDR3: CSVAGRLNYEQYF

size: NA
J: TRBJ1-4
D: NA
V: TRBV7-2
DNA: TGTGCCAGCAGCCCTAGTCAATGGGAAAAACTGTTTTTT
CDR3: CASSPSQWEKLFF

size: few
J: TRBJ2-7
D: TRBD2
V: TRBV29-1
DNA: TGCAGCGTTGGGGGAGGGAGCGAGTCTACCTACGAGCAGTACTTC
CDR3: CSVGGGSESTYEQYF

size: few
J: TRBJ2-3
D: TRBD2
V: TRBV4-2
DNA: TGTGCCAGCAGCCAAGCTTCTAGCGGGCCTCGGGGGCCAGATACGCAGTATTTT
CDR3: CASSQASSGPRGPDTQYF

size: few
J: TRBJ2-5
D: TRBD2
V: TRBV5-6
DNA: TGTGCCAGCAGTATGACTAGCGGGAGTTATCAAGAGACCCAGTACTTC
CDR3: CASSMTSGSYQETQYF

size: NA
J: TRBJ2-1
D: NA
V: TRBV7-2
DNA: TGTGCCAGCAGCCGCCCCCCACCGGGGAATGAGCAGTTCTTC
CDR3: CASSRPPPGNEQFF

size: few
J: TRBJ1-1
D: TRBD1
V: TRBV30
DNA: TGTGCCTGCTCACCCACAGGGGAAACTGAAGCTTTCTTT
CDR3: CACSPTGETEAFF

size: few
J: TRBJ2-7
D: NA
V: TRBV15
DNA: TGTGCCACCAGCAGAGAAGGGGGGGGCTACGAGCAGTACTTC
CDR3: CATSREGGGYEQYF

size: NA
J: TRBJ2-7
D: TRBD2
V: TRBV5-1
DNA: TGCGCCAGCAGCCTCCGACCGGGACTAGCGGGAGGCTACGAGCAGTACTTC
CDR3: CASSLRPGLAGGYEQYF

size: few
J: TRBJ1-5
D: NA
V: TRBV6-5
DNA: TGTGCCAGCAGTTCTAAACCATATAGCAATCAGCCCCAGCATTTT
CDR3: CASSSKPYSNQPQHF